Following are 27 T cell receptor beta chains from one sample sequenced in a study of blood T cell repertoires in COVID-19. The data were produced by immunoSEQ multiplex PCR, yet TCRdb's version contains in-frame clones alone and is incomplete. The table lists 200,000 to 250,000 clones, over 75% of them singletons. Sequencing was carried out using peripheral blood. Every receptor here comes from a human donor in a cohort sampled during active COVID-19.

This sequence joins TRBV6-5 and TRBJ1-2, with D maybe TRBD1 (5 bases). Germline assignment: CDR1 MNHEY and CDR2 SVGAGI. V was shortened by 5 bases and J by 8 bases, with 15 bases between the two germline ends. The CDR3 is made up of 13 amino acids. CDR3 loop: CASSPGGWRGYTF. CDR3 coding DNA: TGTGCCAGCAGTCCCGGGGGGTGGAGGGGCTACACCTTC.

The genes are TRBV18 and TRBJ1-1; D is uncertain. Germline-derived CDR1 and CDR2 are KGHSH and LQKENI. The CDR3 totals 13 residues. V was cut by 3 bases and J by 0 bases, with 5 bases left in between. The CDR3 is CASSPLLNTEAFF. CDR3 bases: TGTGCCAGCTCACCCCTACTGAACACTGAAGCTTTCTTT.

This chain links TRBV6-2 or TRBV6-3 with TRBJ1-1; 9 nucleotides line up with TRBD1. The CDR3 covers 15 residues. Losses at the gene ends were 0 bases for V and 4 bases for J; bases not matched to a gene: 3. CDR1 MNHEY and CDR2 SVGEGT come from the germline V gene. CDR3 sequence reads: CASSYSQGAFTEAFF. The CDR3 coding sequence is TGTGCCAGCAGTTACTCACAGGGGGCGTTCACTGAAGCTTTCTTT.

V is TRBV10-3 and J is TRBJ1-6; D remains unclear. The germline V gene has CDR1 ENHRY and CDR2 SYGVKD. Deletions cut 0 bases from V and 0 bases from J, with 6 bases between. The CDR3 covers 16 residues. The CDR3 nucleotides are TGTGCCATCAGTGAGTCGAAGAGCTCCTATAATTCACCCCTCCACTTT. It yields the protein CAISESKSSYNSPLHF.

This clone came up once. The CDR3 spells CASSSPVGNTIYF. Written as DNA, the CDR3 is TGTGCCAGCAGCTCCCCAGTTGGAAACACCATATATTTT. The genes are TRBV5-6 and TRBJ1-3; D remains unclear. Trimming removed 3 bases at V and 3 bases at J, with 7 bases between. The CDR3 covers 13 residues. Germline V gives CDR1 SGHDT, CDR2 YYEEEE.

CDR3 in DNA: TGTGCCAGCATTAAACAGGGGCGACCTTACGAGCAGTACTTC. The encoded protein is CASIKQGRPYEQYF. This chain uses TRBV28 with TRBJ2-7; TRBD1 matches 7 bases. In germline, CDR1 is MDHEN, CDR2 SYDVKM. V was clipped by 7 bases and J by 4 bases; unmatched bases: 10. This CDR3 is built from 14 residues.

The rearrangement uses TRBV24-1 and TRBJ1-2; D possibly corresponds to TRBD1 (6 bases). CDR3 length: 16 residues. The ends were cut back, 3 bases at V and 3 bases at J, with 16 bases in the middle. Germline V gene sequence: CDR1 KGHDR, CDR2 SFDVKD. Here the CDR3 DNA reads TGTGCCACCAGTGATGTGGGGGAAACAGGGTACTATGGCTACACCTTC. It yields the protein CATSDVGETGYYGYTF.

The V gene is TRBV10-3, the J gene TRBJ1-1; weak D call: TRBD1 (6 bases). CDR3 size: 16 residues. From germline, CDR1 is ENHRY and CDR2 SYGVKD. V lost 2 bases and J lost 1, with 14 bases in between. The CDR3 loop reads CAISEPPGHTNTEAFF. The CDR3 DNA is TGTGCCATCAGTGAGCCCCCGGGACACACGAACACTGAAGCTTTCTTT.

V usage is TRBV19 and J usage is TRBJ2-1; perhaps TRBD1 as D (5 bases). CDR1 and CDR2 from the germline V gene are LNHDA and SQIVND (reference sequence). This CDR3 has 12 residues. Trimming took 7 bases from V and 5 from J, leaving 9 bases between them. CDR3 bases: TGTGCCAGTAATGCCAGGGACAATGAGCAGTTCTTC. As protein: CASNARDNEQFF.

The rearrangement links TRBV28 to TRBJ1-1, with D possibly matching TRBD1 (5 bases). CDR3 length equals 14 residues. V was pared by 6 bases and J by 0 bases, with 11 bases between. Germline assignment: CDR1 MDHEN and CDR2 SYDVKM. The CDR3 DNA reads TGTGCCAGCAGGGGGGGGTACATGAACACTGAAGCTTTCTTT. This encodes CASRGGYMNTEAFF.

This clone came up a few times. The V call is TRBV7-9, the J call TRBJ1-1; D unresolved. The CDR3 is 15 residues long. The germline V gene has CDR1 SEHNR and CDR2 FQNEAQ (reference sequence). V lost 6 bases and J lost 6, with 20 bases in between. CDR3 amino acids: CASSRTGREGAEAFF. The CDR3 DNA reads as TGTGCCAGCAGTCGAACCGGGAGGGAAGGAGCTGAAGCTTTCTTT.

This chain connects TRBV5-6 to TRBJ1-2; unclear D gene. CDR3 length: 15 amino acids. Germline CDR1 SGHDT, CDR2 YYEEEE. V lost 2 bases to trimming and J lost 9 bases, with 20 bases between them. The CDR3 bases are TGTGCCAGCAGCTTTGATGACGCGAGGGTAAGAAGCTACACCTTC. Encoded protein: CASSFDDARVRSYTF.

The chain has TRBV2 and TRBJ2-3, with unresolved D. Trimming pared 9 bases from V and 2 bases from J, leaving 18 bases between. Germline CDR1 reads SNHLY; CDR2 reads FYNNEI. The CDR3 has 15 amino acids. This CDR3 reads CASWVQEYITDTQYF. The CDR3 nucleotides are TGTGCCAGTTGGGTCCAGGAATATATCACAGATACGCAGTATTTT.

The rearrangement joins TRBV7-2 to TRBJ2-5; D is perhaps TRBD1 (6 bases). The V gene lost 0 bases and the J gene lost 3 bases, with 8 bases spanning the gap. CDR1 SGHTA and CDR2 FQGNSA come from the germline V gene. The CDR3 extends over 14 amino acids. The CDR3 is CASSLAAGEETQYF. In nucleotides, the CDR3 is TGTGCCAGCAGCTTAGCGGCAGGGGAAGAGACCCAGTACTTC. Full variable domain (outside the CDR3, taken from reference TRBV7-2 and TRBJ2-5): GAGVSQSPSNKVTEKGKDVELRCDPISGHTALYWYRQSLGQGLEFLIYFQGNSAPDKSGLPSDRFSAERTGGSVSTLTIQRTQQEDSAVYLCASSLAAGEETQYFGPGTRLLVL.

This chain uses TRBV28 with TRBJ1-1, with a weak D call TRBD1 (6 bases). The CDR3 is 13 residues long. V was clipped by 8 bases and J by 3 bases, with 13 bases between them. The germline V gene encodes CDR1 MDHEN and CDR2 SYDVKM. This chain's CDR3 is CASVWGQDTEAFF. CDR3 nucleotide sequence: TGTGCCAGCGTCTGGGGACAAGACACTGAAGCTTTCTTT.

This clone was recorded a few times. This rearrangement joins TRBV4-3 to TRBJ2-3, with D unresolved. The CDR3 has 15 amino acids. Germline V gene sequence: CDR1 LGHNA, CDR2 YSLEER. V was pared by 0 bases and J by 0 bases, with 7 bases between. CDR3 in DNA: TGCGCCAGCAGCCAAGATCAATCAAGCACAGATACGCAGTATTTT. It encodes CASSQDQSSTDTQYF.

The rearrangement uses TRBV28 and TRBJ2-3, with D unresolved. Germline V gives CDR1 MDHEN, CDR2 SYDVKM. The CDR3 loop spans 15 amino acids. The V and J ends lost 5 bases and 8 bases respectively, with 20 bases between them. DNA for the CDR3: TGTGCCAGCAGTATTATTAGCCAGTCCCGAGGTACGCAGTATTTT. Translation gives CASSIISQSRGTQYF.

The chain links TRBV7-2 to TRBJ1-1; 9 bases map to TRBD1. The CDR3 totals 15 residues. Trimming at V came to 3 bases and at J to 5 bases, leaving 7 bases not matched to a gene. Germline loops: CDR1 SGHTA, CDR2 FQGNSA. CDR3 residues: CASSLTGGEGTEAFF. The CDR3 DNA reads TGTGCCAGCAGCTTGACAGGGGGAGAAGGGACTGAAGCTTTCTTT.

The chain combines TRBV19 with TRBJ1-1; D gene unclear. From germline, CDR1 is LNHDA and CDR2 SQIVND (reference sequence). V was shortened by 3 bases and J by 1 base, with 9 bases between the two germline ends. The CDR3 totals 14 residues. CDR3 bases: TGTGCCAGTAGTATGGCAGGTACGAACACTGAAGCTTTCTTT. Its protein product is CASSMAGTNTEAFF.

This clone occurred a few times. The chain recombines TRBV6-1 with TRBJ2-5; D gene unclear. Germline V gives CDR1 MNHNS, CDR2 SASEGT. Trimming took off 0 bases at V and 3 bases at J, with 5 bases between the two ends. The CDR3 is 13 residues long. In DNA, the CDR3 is TGTGCCAGCAGTGAAGCCCAGAAAGAGACCCAGTACTTC. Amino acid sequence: CASSEAQKETQYF.

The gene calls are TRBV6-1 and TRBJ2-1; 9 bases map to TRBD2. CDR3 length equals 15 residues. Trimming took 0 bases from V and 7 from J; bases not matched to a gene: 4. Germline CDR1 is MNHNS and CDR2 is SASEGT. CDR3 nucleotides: TGTGCCAGCAGTGAAGCCCCTAGCGGGAATAATGAGCAGTTCTTC. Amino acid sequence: CASSEAPSGNNEQFF.

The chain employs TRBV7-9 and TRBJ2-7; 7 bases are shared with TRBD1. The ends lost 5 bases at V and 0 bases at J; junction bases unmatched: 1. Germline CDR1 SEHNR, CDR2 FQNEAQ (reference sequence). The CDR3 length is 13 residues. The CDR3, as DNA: TGTGCCAGCAGCCGGGACAGCTCCTACGAGCAGTACTTC. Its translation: CASSRDSSYEQYF.

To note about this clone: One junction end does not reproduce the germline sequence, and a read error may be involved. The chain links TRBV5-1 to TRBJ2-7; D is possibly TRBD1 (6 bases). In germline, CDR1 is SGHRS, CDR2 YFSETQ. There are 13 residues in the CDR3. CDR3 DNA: TGCGCCACCAGCGAGGGGGTGGCCTACGAGCAGTACTTC. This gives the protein CATSEGVAYEQYF.

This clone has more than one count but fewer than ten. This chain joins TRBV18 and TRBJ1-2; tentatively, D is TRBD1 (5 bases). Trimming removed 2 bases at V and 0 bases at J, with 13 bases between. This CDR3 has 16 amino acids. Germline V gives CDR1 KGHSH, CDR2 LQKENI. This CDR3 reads CASSPGEGKANYGYTF. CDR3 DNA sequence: TGTGCCAGCTCACCAGGGGAGGGGAAAGCTAACTATGGCTACACCTTC.

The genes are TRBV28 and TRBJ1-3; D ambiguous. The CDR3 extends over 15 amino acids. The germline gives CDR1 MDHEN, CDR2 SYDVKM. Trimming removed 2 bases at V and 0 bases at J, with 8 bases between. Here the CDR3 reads CASSLTRHSGNTIYF. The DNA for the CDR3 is TGTGCCAGCAGTTTAACGCGGCACTCTGGAAACACCATATATTTT. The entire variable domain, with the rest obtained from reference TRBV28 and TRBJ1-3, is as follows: DVKVTQSSRYLVKRTGEKVFLECVQDMDHENMFWYRQDPGLGLRLIYFSYDVKMKEKGDIPEGYSVSREKKERFSLILESASTNQTSMYLCASSLTRHSGNTIYFGEGSWLTVV.

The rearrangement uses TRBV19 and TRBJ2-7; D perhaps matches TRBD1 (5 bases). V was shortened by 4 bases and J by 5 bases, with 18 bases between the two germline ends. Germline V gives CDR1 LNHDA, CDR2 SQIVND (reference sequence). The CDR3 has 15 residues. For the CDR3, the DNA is TGTGCCAGTAGTAGCCTTAGTGGGGCGCTGAACGAGCAGTACTTC. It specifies CASSSLSGALNEQYF.

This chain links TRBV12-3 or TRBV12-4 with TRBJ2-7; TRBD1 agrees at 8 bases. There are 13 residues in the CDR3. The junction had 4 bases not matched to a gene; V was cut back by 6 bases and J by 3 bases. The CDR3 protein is CASSPGQDYEQYF. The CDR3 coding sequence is TGTGCCAGCAGCCCGGGACAGGACTACGAGCAGTACTTC.